This section outlines one TCR beta chain sequence together with its context. The sample carries other DNA sequences with the same CDR3. In the PCR, 60 Vbeta and 13 Jbeta primers were used. Generated by immunoSEQ multiplex PCR, the TCRdb table keeps only in-frame clones and is missing some. The sample yields 150,000 to 200,000 clones, 70% to 90% seen once. V was clipped by 2 bases and J by 4 bases, with 5 bases between them. CDR3 length: 12 amino acids. Germline V CDR1 and CDR2: LNHDA, SQIVND (reference sequence). The sample is drawn from a study of cytomegalovirus exposure and HLA in healthy donors. The sequence was collected from a young man in good health and CMV-seropositive. This chain connects TRBV19 to TRBJ1-2; D is ambiguous. Sequenced material: PBMCs. In DNA form, the CDR3 reads TGTGCCAGTAGTATATCAGGCTATGGCTACACCTTC. Translation: CASSISGYGYTF.